The table lists the clone carrying this T cell receptor beta chain with a few counts. Method: immunoSEQ multiplex PCR; TCRdb's copy keeps in-frame clones and lacks some. The sample shows tens of thousands of clones, under 95% of them seen only once. The record originates from a study of T cell changes during pregnancy in multiple sclerosis. Germline values: CDR1 SGDLS, CDR2 YYNGEE. This CDR3 has 14 residues. Unmatched junction bases numbered 11, after V lost 3 bases and J lost 11 bases. The gene calls are TRBV9 and TRBJ1-1, with 9 bases matching TRBD1. The sequenced sample was CD8+ T cells from peripheral blood mononuclear cells, obtained before pregnancy. The sequence derives from a female donor with multiple sclerosis, enrolled in a pregnancy study. CDR3 amino acids: CASSGTGGPSWAFF. CDR3 sequence (DNA): TGTGCCAGCAGCGGAACAGGGGGCCCTTCTTGGGCTTTCTTT.